The 3 T cell receptor beta chains presented below share a single source sample, sequenced in a study of cytomegalovirus exposure and HLA in healthy donors. The PCR had 60 Vbeta and 13 Jbeta primers. Produced via immunoSEQ multiplex PCR; TCRdb's table is partial and in-frame only. The sample includes roughly 100,000 clones, approximately 69% of them seen just once. Sequenced material: PBMCs. All receptors come from a boy aged 10-17 years in good health and CMV-seropositive.

This clone was counted only a few times. The gene calls are TRBV5-4 and TRBJ2-7; TRBD1 aligns across 7 bases. Germline V gene lookup returns CDR1 SGHNT and CDR2 YYREEE (reference sequence). The CDR3 contains 15 residues. Trimming at V came to 1 base and at J to 4 bases, leaving 8 bases not matched to a gene. The CDR3, as DNA: TGTGCCAGCAGCTTGAACAGGGGCGTTTCGTACGAGCAGTACTTC. It encodes CASSLNRGVSYEQYF.

The chain joins TRBV5-1 to TRBJ2-1, with TRBD2 matching over 15 bases. The CDR3 totals 17 residues. Per the germline V gene, CDR1 is SGHRS and CDR2 is YFSETQ. The J segment lost 2 bases and the V segment lost 5 bases, leaving 5 bases of the junction unmatched. The CDR3 region is CASRAGLAGGPYNEQFF. CDR3 coding DNA: TGCGCCAGCAGGGCGGGACTAGCGGGAGGTCCCTACAATGAGCAGTTCTTC.

J is TRBJ2-1 and V is TRBV20-1; D gene uncertain. This CDR3 is 10 amino acids long. Per germline, CDR1 DFQATT and CDR2 SNEGSKA (reference sequence). V gave up 6 bases and J gave up 8 bases, with 8 bases separating them. CDR3 residues: CSASSDEQFF. As DNA, the CDR3 is TGCAGTGCCTCGTCGGATGAGCAGTTCTTC.